Presented here are 10 T cell receptor beta chains from one specimen sequenced in a study of regulatory T cells in long-lasting Graves disease. Time point indicated: newly diagnosed GD, antithyroid drugs for less than 3 months. Scientists built the TCR library using RNA that was extracted from PBMCs. Construction of TCR beta libraries relied on iRepertoire HTBI primers and on Arm-PCR targeting CDR3 regions. TCRdb re-called the multiplex PCR reads with MiXCR, one entry per CDR3 protein. The table has about 460,000 distinct CDR3 sequences, around 15% seen once. In addition, the sample was reused for a study of T cells in Graves' hyperthyroidism and ophthalmopathy.

Source: peripheral blood mononuclear cells (PBMCs), taken at new diagnosis, from a patient treated with antithyroid drugs. These receptors originate from a woman aged 45-65 years with Graves disease.

This clonotype was counted many times. The chain joins TRBV7-9 to TRBJ1-1; D unresolved. Trimming pared 10 bases from V and 0 bases from J, leaving 12 bases between. Per the germline V gene, CDR1 is SEHNR and CDR2 is FQNEAQ (reference sequence). The CDR3 length is 13 residues. CDR3 region: CATQEMVNTEAFF. The CDR3 DNA follows: TGTGCCACCCAAGAGATGGTGAACACTGAAGCTTTCTTT.

This clonotype was counted at least ten times. The V gene is TRBV12-3 or TRBV12-4, the J gene TRBJ2-1; 11 bases agree with TRBD2. The CDR3 consists of 15 residues. The J segment lost 4 bases and the V segment lost 6 bases, leaving 5 bases of the junction unmatched. The DNA for the CDR3 is TGTGCCAGCAGCCGTGGACTAGCGGGTTACAATGAGCAGTTCTTC. This sequence encodes CASSRGLAGYNEQFF.

In nucleotides, the CDR3 is TGTGCCAGCAGCCCTGTGGTGGGCGGGAGGGCCGGGGAGCTGTTTTTT. This gives the protein CASSPVVGGRAGELFF. The chain combines TRBV5-5 with TRBJ2-2, with 9 nucleotides matching TRBD2. The CDR3 length is 16 residues. The V segment lost 4 bases and the J segment 6 bases; nucleotides outside the gene matches: 10. Germline loops: CDR1 SGHKS, CDR2 YYEKEE (reference sequence). Supplemented by reference TRBV5-5 and TRBJ2-2, the full variable domain reads DAGVTQSPTHLIKTRGQQVTLRCSPISGHKSVSWYQQVLGQGPQFIFQYYEKEERGRGNFPDRFSARQFPNYSSELNVNALLLGDSALYLCASSPVVGGRAGELFFGEGSRLTVL.

The sample holds many counts of this clonotype. This chain links TRBV20-1 with TRBJ2-7; tentative D call: TRBD2 (5 bases). Germline V gene data show CDR1 as DFQATT and CDR2 as SNEGSKA (reference sequence). The V and J ends lost 3 bases and 2 bases respectively, with 11 bases between them. The CDR3 is made up of 13 amino acids. This chain's CDR3 is CSARWRAAYEQYF. In nucleotides, the CDR3 is TGCAGTGCTAGGTGGCGGGCTGCCTACGAGCAGTACTTC.

This clonotype has only a few counts. This chain joins TRBV19 and TRBJ2-5; 9 bases map to TRBD2. Germline-derived CDR1 and CDR2 are LNHDA and SQIVND (reference sequence). The V and J ends lost 2 bases and 4 bases, in that order; junction bases with no gene match: 14. This CDR3 has 18 residues. CDR3 in amino acids: CASSIQAGGLLGGETQYF. CDR3 nucleotides: TGTGCCAGTAGTATACAAGCGGGAGGACTGTTAGGCGGAGAGACCCAGTACTTC.

This chain uses TRBV4-1 with TRBJ2-2; D is uncertain. Trimming cost V 3 bases and J 0 bases, with 11 bases left between them. Germline V gene data show CDR1 as MGHRA and CDR2 as YSYEKL. CDR3 size: 16 residues. Here the CDR3 DNA reads TGCGCCAGCAGCCATGAAGGGCCGGCGAACACCGGGGAGCTGTTTTTT. The encoded protein is CASSHEGPANTGELFF.

In its sample, this clonotype was seen many times. This sequence joins TRBV28 and TRBJ2-3; D remains unclear. The CDR3 totals 13 residues. Trimming took off 1 base at V and 4 bases at J, with 6 bases between the two ends. From germline, CDR1 is MDHEN and CDR2 SYDVKM. DNA for the CDR3: TGTGCCAGCAGTTTATTTTCATCAGATACGCAGTATTTT. Translated, it gives CASSLFSSDTQYF.

The table lists this clonotype with many counts. The rearrangement links TRBV11-2 to TRBJ2-5; weak D call: TRBD2 (6 bases). V gave up 1 base and J gave up 5 bases, with 14 bases separating them. The CDR3 is 15 residues long. Germline loops: CDR1 SGHAT, CDR2 FQNNGV. In DNA, the CDR3 is TGTGCCAGCAGCTTAGGTTTAGCGGAGGGGGAGACCCAGTACTTC. It yields the protein CASSLGLAEGETQYF.

This clonotype has more than one count but fewer than ten. The chain carries TRBV28 and TRBJ1-5; a possible D gene is TRBD1 (5 bases). There are 15 residues in the CDR3. V gave up 5 bases and J gave up 7 bases, with 18 bases separating them. CDR1 and CDR2 (germline): MDHEN, SYDVKM. The CDR3 sequence: CASSLYGGTRQPQHF. The CDR3 coding sequence is TGTGCCAGCAGTCTCTATGGTGGGACTAGGCAGCCCCAGCATTTT. Variable domain in full (rest from reference TRBV28 and TRBJ1-5): DVKVTQSSRYLVKRTGEKVFLECVQDMDHENMFWYRQDPGLGLRLIYFSYDVKMKEKGDIPEGYSVSREKKERFSLILESASTNQTSMYLCASSLYGGTRQPQHFGDGTRLSIL.

This clonotype showed up just a few times. Lacking the conserved final phenylalanine or tryptophan, this CDR3 likely reflects a read error. No DNA is shown, since the ends of the CDR3 on it are uncertain; the CDR3 is the one TCRdb lists. The V call is TRBV6-2 or TRBV6-3, the J call TRBJ2-7. The CDR3 totals 11 residues, both ends included. The germline CDR1 and CDR2 sequences are MNHEY and SVGEGT. The CDR3 spells CASSETNRAAL.